The 26 T cell receptor beta chains below all came from one sample that was sequenced in a study of cytomegalovirus exposure and HLA in healthy donors. Some clones are missing from TCRdb's copy, which holds only in-frame ones; the method was immunoSEQ multiplex PCR. The top ten clones hold approximately 5% of a sample with about 160,000 clones, roughly nine tenths of them seen once. Sample: PBMCs. These receptors all come from a woman in her 30s in good health and CMV-seronegative.

This chain connects TRBV5-1 to TRBJ2-1, with 8 bases lining up with TRBD2. CDR1 and CDR2 from the germline V gene are SGHRS and YFSETQ. This CDR3 spans 14 amino acids. The J segment lost 5 bases and the V segment lost 4 bases, leaving 5 bases of the junction unmatched. The CDR3 sequence: CASSKSGGNNEQFF. CDR3 bases: TGCGCCAGCAGCAAGAGCGGGGGAAACAATGAGCAGTTCTTC.

The chain couples TRBV7-2 to TRBJ2-5; 11 bases match TRBD2. This CDR3 comprises 16 residues. V trimming: 2 bases; J trimming: 4 bases; junction bases outside the gene matches: 6. Germline V gives CDR1 SGHTA, CDR2 FQGNSA. Written as DNA, the CDR3 is TGTGCCAGCAGCTTACCCTTTAGCGGGGGGGTAGAGACCCAGTACTTC. It is translated as CASSLPFSGGVETQYF.

J is TRBJ2-7 and V is TRBV28; D may correspond to TRBD1 or TRBD2 (5 bases each). V lost 6 bases and J lost 2, with 17 bases in between. This CDR3 has 15 residues. The germline V gene has CDR1 MDHEN and CDR2 SYDVKM. The CDR3 sequence: CASSLIGQGAYEQYF. Written as DNA, the CDR3 is TGTGCCAGCAGCCTAATAGGGCAGGGAGCCTACGAGCAGTACTTC. Filled out from reference TRBV28 and TRBJ2-7, the complete variable domain reads DVKVTQSSRYLVKRTGEKVFLECVQDMDHENMFWYRQDPGLGLRLIYFSYDVKMKEKGDIPEGYSVSREKKERFSLILESASTNQTSMYLCASSLIGQGAYEQYFGPGTRLTVT.

The rearrangement links TRBV2 to TRBJ2-5; unclear D gene. CDR1 is SNHLY and CDR2 is FYNNEI in the germline V gene. This CDR3 has 12 residues. V lost 5 bases and J 8 bases, leaving 12 bases between the germline ends. In nucleotides, the CDR3 is TGTGCCAGCAGTCCCGAAACTACTACCCAGTACTTC. It translates to CASSPETTTQYF.

The chain employs TRBV10-3 and TRBJ1-3; perhaps TRBD1 as D (5 bases). Germline V CDR1 and CDR2: ENHRY, SYGVKD. Trimming left V 0 bases short and J 0 bases short, with 27 bases between. This CDR3 comprises 22 residues. Here the CDR3 DNA reads TGTGCCATCAGTGAGTCGACGGCTATTTCTGGGGGGGAGTCTAACTCTGGAAACACCATATATTTT. It translates to CAISESTAISGGESNSGNTIYF.

V usage is TRBV2 and J usage is TRBJ1-3; D not resolved. Between the trimmed V and J ends, which lost 3 bases and 0 bases, there was a span of 6 bases. CDR1 is SNHLY and CDR2 is FYNNEI in the germline V gene. The CDR3 length is 14 residues. The CDR3 loop is CASSESASGNTIYF. For the CDR3, the DNA is TGTGCCAGCAGTGAGAGCGCCTCTGGAAACACCATATATTTT.

The rearrangement uses TRBV7-9 and TRBJ2-5; D gene ambiguous. Germline assignment: CDR1 SEHNR and CDR2 FQNEAQ (reference sequence). The V gene lost 2 bases and the J gene lost 2 bases, with 9 bases spanning the gap. The CDR3 covers 14 residues. The chain's CDR3 is CASSLLAQQETQYF. As DNA, the CDR3 is TGTGCCAGCAGCTTATTGGCGCAGCAAGAGACCCAGTACTTC.

The rearrangement uses TRBV5-6 and TRBJ2-7; D gene ambiguous. Germline CDR1 is SGHDT and CDR2 is YYEEEE. The V end lost 5 bases, the J end lost 3 bases, and 21 bases lay between the germline ends. The CDR3 has 16 amino acids. The CDR3 loop is CASRLDRAPRDYEQYF. The CDR3 DNA reads TGTGCCAGCAGACTCGACCGCGCTCCTAGGGACTACGAGCAGTACTTC.

The chain is built from TRBV5-8 and TRBJ1-5; the D gene is possibly TRBD1 (5 bases). This CDR3 region has 15 residues. Germline loops: CDR1 SGHTS, CDR2 YDEGEE. Trimming removed 4 bases from V and 5 bases from J, with 16 bases in between. The CDR3 reads CASSAIPGPYQPQHF. The CDR3 DNA follows: TGTGCCAGCAGCGCAATCCCGGGACCCTATCAGCCCCAGCATTTT.

The chain joins TRBV7-8 to TRBJ2-7; D ambiguous. Germline V lookup: CDR1 SGHVS, CDR2 FQNEAQ. V gave up 0 bases and J gave up 2 bases, with 11 bases separating them. The CDR3 is made up of 15 amino acids. The CDR3 DNA reads TGTGCCAGCAGCTTAGCCGGAGAAGGTGCCTACGAGCAGTACTTC. It specifies CASSLAGEGAYEQYF.

The rearrangement uses TRBV10-3 and TRBJ1-1; 7 nucleotides agree with TRBD1. V shed 6 bases and J 0 bases; nucleotides not matched to a gene: 4. Germline CDR1 is ENHRY and CDR2 is SYGVKD. CDR3 size: 14 residues. The CDR3 spells CAIRMTGMNTEAFF. CDR3 DNA: TGTGCCATCAGAATGACAGGGATGAACACTGAAGCTTTCTTT.

V is TRBV7-9 and J is TRBJ1-2, with 9 positions matching TRBD1. The V and J ends lost 6 bases and 0 bases, in that order; junction bases with no gene match: 11. CDR1 and CDR2 (germline): SEHNR, FQNEAQ (reference sequence). The CDR3 has 17 residues. The CDR3 nucleotides are TGTGCCAGCAGTAAGGGGGGACAGGGTATTTCTAACTATGGCTACACCTTC. This encodes CASSKGGQGISNYGYTF.

The chain couples TRBV28 to TRBJ1-4; 7 positions match TRBD1. The CDR3 runs 15 residues. The germline CDR1 and CDR2 sequences are MDHEN and SYDVKM. V gave up 2 bases and J gave up 4 bases; unmatched junction bases: 4. In nucleotides, the CDR3 is TGTGCCAGCAGTTTACCCACAGGGGATAATGAAAAACTGTTTTTT. Protein: CASSLPTGDNEKLFF.

A word on this clone: Compared with germline, one end of the junction differs, possibly owing to a read error. The chain links TRBV7-7 to TRBJ2-1; 8 nucleotides align to TRBD2. CDR1 is SSHAT, CDR2 FNYEAQ, per germline (reference sequence). The CDR3 is 14 residues long. CDR3 region: CASSLDGGANEQFF. The CDR3 DNA is TGTGCTAGCAGCTTAGACGGGGGGGCCAATGAGCAGTTCTTC.

This rearrangement joins TRBV5-1 to TRBJ1-1; 7 nucleotides agree with TRBD1. This CDR3 comprises 17 residues. Germline CDR1 reads SGHRS; CDR2 reads YFSETQ. Unmatched junction bases numbered 9, after V lost 0 bases and J lost 1 base. The CDR3 loop reads CASSLGVNRGKNTEAFF. The CDR3 DNA follows: TGCGCCAGCAGCTTGGGCGTCAACAGGGGTAAGAACACTGAAGCTTTCTTT. Filled out from reference TRBV5-1 and TRBJ1-1, the complete variable domain reads KAGVTQTPRYLIKTRGQQVTLSCSPISGHRSVSWYQQTPGQGLQFLFEYFSETQRNKGNFPGRFSGRQFSNSRSEMNVSTLELGDSALYLCASSLGVNRGKNTEAFFGQGTRLTVV.

The chain couples TRBV10-1 to TRBJ2-5; D might be TRBD1 or TRBD2, each matching 6 bases. Per the germline V gene, CDR1 is WNHNN and CDR2 is SYGVQD (reference sequence). V gave up 11 bases and J gave up 3 bases, with 16 bases separating them. This CDR3 has 13 amino acids. CDR3 protein: CAQRRDTEETQYF. In DNA form, the CDR3 reads TGCGCCCAAAGGCGGGACACTGAAGAGACCCAGTACTTC.

This clone has more than one count but fewer than ten. The chain uses TRBV2 and TRBJ2-7; D possibly corresponds to TRBD1 (5 bases). Germline CDR1 SNHLY, CDR2 FYNNEI. This CDR3 is 13 amino acids long. Trimming pared 6 bases from V and 0 bases from J, leaving 9 bases between. The CDR3 region has the DNA TGTGCCAGCAGGGACACACACTCCTACGAGCAGTACTTC. It codes for CASRDTHSYEQYF.

This sequence joins TRBV4-2 and TRBJ1-5; the D is unclear. The CDR3 covers 15 residues. Germline CDR1 and CDR2: LGHNA and YNFKEQ. With 3 bases removed from V and 0 bases from J, the gap between germline ends came to 9 bases. CDR3 DNA sequence: TGTGCCAGCAGCCAGAATAGATATAGCAATCAGCCCCAGCATTTT. Protein: CASSQNRYSNQPQHF.

The CDR3 sequence: CAISEFRLAGGQSRYEQYF. The CDR3 DNA sequence: TGTGCCATCAGTGAGTTTCGACTAGCGGGAGGTCAAAGTCGCTACGAGCAGTACTTC. The rearrangement uses TRBV10-3 and TRBJ2-7, with TRBD2 identical over 13 bases. Germline-derived CDR1 and CDR2 are ENHRY and SYGVKD. With V trimmed by 1 base and J by 3 bases, 12 bases remained unmatched. This CDR3 is built from 19 residues.

V and J are TRBV28 and TRBJ2-3, with 7 bases aligning to TRBD2. This CDR3 contains 15 residues. CDR1 is MDHEN and CDR2 is SYDVKM in the germline V gene. V lost 4 bases, J lost 3 bases, and 7 bases stayed unmatched. The CDR3 sequence is CASSSRDYTTDTQYF. The CDR3 DNA reads TGTGCCAGCAGTTCCCGGGACTATACTACAGATACGCAGTATTTT.

V gene TRBV27 combines with J gene TRBJ1-5, with 9 bases aligning to TRBD1. The J segment lost 7 bases and the V segment lost 0 bases, leaving 1 base of the junction unmatched. The CDR3 runs 14 residues. CDR1 MNHEY and CDR2 SMNVEV come from the germline V gene (reference sequence). The CDR3 DNA follows: TGTGCCAGCAGTTTATCGACAGGGGGGCAGCCCCAGCATTTT. Its protein product is CASSLSTGGQPQHF.

The chain joins TRBV14 to TRBJ2-2; either TRBD1 or TRBD2 may fit D (5 bases each). The germline V gene encodes CDR1 SGHDN and CDR2 FVKESK. The CDR3 runs 15 residues. V lost 1 base and J lost 4, with 10 bases in between. The CDR3 is CASSQGGTATGELFF. In DNA form, the CDR3 reads TGTGCCAGCAGCCAAGGGGGGACGGCCACCGGGGAGCTGTTTTTT.

The CDR3 loop reads CASSPRPSGEWNEQFF. In DNA form, the CDR3 reads TGTGCCAGCAGCCCCCGGCCTAGCGGGGAATGGAATGAGCAGTTCTTC. The chain recombines TRBV5-4 with TRBJ2-1, with 9 bases fitting TRBD2. The germline V gene encodes CDR1 SGHNT and CDR2 YYREEE (reference sequence). There are 16 residues in the CDR3. J gave up 7 bases and V 4 bases, and 12 bases lay outside the gene matches.

This clone was recorded only once. The chain employs TRBV30 and TRBJ2-7; TRBD2 is a possible D gene (7 bases). Trimming took 2 bases from V and 2 from J, leaving 10 bases between them. Germline V lookup: CDR1 GTSNPN, CDR2 SVGIG (reference sequence). The CDR3 runs 13 residues. The CDR3 DNA reads TGTGCCTGGAGTTTAGGGGGGGCCTACGAGCAGTACTTC. Translating gives CAWSLGGAYEQYF.

This chain links TRBV7-8 with TRBJ2-7; maybe TRBD1 (7 bases). Trimming stripped 1 base from V and 4 bases from J, with 26 bases between. The CDR3 loop spans 19 amino acids. Germline V gene sequence: CDR1 SGHVS, CDR2 FQNEAQ. CDR3 DNA: TGTGCCAGCAGCTTAGAGGCGGAGTTGGCAGGGGGGTTCTGGTACGAGCAGTACTTC. Encoded protein: CASSLEAELAGGFWYEQYF.

This chain connects TRBV7-9 to TRBJ1-4; TRBD1 is a possible D gene (6 bases). The germline CDR1 and CDR2 sequences are SEHNR and FQNEAQ (reference sequence). V was shortened by 5 bases and J by 6 bases, with 13 bases between the two germline ends. The CDR3 length is 14 residues. The CDR3 DNA is TGTGCCAGCAGCAGACAGGCCGTGGATGAAAAACTGTTTTTT. Protein sequence: CASSRQAVDEKLFF.